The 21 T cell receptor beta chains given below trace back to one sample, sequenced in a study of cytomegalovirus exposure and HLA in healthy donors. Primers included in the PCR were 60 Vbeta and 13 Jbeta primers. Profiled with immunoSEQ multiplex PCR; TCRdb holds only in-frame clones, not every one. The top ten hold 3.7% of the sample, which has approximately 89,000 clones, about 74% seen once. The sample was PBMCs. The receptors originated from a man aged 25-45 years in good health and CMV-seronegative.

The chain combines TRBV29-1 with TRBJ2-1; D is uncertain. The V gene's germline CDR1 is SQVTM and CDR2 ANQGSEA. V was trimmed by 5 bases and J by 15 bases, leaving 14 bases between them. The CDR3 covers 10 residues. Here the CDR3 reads CSVSPSSRFF. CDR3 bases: TGCAGCGTTTCCCCCAGTTCTCGGTTCTTC.

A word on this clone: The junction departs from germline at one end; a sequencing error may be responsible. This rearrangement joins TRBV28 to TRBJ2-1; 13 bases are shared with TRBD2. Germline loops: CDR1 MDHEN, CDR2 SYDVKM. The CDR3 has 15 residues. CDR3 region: CASRLAGGSCNEQFF. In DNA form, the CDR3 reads TGTGCCAGTAGACTAGCGGGAGGCTCCTGCAATGAGCAGTTCTTC.

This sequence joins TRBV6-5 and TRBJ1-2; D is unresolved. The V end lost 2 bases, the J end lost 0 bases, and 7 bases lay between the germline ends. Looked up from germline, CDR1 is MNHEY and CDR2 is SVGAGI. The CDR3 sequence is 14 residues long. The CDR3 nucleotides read TGTGCCAGCAGTTACAGGAGACCTAACTATGGCTACACCTTC. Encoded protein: CASSYRRPNYGYTF.

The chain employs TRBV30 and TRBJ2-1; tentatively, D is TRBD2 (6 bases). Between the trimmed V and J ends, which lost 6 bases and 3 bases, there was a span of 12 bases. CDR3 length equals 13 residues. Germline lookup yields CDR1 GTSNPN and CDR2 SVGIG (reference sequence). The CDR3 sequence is CACPGLLYNEQFF. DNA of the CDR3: TGTGCCTGCCCGGGACTTCTCTACAATGAGCAGTTCTTC.

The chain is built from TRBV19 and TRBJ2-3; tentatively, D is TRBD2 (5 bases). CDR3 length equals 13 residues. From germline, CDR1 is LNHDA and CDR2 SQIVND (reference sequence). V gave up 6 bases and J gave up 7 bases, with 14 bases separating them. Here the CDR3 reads CASRASSKYTQYF. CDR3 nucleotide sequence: TGTGCCAGTAGGGCTAGCAGTAAGTATACGCAGTATTTT.

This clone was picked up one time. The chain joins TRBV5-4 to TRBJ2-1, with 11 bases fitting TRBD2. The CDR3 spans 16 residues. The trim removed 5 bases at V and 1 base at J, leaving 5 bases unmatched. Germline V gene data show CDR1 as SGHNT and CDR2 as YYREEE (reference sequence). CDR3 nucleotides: TGTGCCAGCAGTATTGGACTAGCGGGTTCCTACAATGAGCAGTTCTTC. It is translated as CASSIGLAGSYNEQFF.

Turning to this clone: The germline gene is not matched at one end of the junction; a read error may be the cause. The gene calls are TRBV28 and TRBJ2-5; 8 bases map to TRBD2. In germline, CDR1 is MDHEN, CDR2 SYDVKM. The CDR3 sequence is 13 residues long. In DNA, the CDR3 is TGTGCCAGCAGTCCACCCAATGAGGTAGCGGGGAACTTC. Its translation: CASSPPNEVAGNF.

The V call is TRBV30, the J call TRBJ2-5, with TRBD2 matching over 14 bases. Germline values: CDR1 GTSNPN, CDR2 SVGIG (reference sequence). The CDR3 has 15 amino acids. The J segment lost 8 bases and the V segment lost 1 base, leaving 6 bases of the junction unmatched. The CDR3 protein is CAWSGLAGGISTQYF. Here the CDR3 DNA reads TGTGCCTGGAGTGGACTAGCGGGGGGGATAAGCACCCAGTACTTC.

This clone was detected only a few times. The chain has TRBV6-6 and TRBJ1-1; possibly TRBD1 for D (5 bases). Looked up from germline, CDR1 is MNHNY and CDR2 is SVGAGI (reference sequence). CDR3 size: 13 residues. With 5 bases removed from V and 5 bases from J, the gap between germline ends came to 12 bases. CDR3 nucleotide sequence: TGTGCCAGCAGTACCCCAGGGAATACTGAAGCTTTCTTT. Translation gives CASSTPGNTEAFF.

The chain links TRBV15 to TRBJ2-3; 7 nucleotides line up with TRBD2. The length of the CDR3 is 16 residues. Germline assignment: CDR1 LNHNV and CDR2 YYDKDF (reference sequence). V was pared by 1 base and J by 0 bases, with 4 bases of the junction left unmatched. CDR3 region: CATSRVREGSTDTQYF. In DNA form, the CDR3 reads TGTGCCACCAGCAGAGTTAGGGAGGGGAGCACAGATACGCAGTATTTT.

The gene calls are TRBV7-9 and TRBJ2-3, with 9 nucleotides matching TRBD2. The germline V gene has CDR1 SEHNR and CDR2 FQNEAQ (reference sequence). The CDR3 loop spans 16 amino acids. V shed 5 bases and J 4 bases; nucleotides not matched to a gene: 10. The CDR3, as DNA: TGTGCCAGCAGCCGTATTAGCGGGAGTGAGGCAGATACGCAGTATTTT. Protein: CASSRISGSEADTQYF.

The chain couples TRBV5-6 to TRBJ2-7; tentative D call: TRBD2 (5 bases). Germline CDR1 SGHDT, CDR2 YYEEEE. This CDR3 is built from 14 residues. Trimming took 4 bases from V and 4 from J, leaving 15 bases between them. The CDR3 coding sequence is TGTGCCAGCAGCCTTGTCGGATCGGGGTACGAGCAGTACTTC. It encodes CASSLVGSGYEQYF.

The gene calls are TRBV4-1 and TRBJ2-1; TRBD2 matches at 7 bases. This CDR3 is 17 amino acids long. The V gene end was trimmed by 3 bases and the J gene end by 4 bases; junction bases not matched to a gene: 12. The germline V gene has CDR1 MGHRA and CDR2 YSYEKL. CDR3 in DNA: TGCGCCAGCAGCCACCCCAGTTGGGGACTATTTTACAATGAGCAGTTCTTC. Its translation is CASSHPSWGLFYNEQFF.

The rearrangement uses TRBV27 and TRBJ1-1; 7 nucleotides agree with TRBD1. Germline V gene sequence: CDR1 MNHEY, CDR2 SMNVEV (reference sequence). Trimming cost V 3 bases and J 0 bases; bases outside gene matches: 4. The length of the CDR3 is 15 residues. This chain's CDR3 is CASSLTGNMNTEAFF. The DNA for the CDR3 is TGTGCCAGCAGTTTGACAGGGAACATGAACACTGAAGCTTTCTTT.

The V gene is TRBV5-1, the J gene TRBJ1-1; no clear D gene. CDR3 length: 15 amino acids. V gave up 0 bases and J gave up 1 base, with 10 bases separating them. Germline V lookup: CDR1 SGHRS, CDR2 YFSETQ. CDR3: CASSLGFAENTEAFF. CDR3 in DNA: TGCGCCAGCAGCTTGGGGTTCGCGGAGAACACTGAAGCTTTCTTT.

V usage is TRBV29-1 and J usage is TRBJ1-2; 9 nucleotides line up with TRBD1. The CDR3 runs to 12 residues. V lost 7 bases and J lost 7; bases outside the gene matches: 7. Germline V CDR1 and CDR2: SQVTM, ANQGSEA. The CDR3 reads CSDLQGAVGYTF. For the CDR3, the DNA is TGCAGCGACCTACAGGGGGCGGTTGGCTACACCTTC.

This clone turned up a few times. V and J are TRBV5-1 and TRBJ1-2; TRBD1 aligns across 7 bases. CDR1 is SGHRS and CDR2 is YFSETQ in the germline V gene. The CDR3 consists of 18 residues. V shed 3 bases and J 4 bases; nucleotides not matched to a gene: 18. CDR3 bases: TGCGCCAGCAGCTACTCGCCGGCCGCTTGGGACAGAGGCTATGGCTACACCTTC. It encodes CASSYSPAAWDRGYGYTF.

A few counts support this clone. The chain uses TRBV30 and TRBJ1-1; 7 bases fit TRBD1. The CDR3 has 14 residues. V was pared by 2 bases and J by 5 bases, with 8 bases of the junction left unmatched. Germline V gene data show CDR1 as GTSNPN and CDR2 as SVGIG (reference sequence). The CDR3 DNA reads TGTGCCTGGAGTAGAAGGGGGCGCCGGACTGAAGCTTTCTTT. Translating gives CAWSRRGRRTEAFF.

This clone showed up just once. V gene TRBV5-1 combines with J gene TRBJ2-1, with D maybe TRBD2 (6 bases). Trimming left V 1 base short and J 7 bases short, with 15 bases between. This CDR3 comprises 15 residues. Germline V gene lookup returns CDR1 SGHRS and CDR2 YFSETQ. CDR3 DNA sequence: TGCGCCAGCAGCTTGTTGTTCGGGAGTCGAAATGAGCAGTTCTTC. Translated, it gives CASSLLFGSRNEQFF.

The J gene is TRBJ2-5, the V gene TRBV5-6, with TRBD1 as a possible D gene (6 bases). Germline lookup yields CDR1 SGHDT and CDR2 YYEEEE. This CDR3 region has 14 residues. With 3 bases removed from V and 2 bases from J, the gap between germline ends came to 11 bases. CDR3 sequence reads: CASSSLTGQETQYF. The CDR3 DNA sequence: TGTGCCAGCAGCTCGCTTACAGGGCAAGAGACCCAGTACTTC.

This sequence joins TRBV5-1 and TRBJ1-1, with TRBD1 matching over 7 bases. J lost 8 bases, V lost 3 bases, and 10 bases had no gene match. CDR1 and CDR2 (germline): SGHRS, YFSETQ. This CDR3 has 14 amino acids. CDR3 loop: CASSYGTELSEAFF. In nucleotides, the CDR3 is TGCGCCAGCAGCTACGGGACAGAACTGTCGGAAGCTTTCTTT. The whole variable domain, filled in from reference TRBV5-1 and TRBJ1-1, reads KAGVTQTPRYLIKTRGQQVTLSCSPISGHRSVSWYQQTPGQGLQFLFEYFSETQRNKGNFPGRFSGRQFSNSRSEMNVSTLELGDSALYLCASSYGTELSEAFFGQGTRLTVV.